The rows below give T cell receptor beta chains drawn from one sample of a study of Ad26.COV2.S vaccination and SARS-CoV-2 variants. Clones were sequenced by immunoSEQ multiplex PCR, and TCRdb holds only the in-frame ones, with some missing. The sample lists around 300,000 clones, about 90% seen once, with approximately 5% in the top ten. Sample: peripheral blood, taken in a trial of Ad26.COV2.S vaccine versus placebo. Receptors originate from a person aged 18 to 65 who received the Ad26.COV2.S COVID-19 vaccine or a placebo. The CDR3 runs from the conserved cysteine through the conserved F or W. The D gene is left open where the match is weak. Expanded clones get a size class; other rows say once, few or many, or leave the size out.

j_call v_call clone_size d_call cdr3_length cdr3_aa cdr3_nt
TRBJ1-3 TRBV7-2 . TRBD1 16 CASSLNTGGSGNTIYF TGTGCCAGCAGCTTAAACACAGGGGGATCTGGAAACACCATATATTTT
TRBJ1-2 TRBV13 few TRBD1 16 CASSRRQGSINYGYTF TGTGCCAGCAGCCGGAGACAGGGGTCTATTAACTATGGCTACACCTTC
TRBJ2-1 TRBV18 . . 15 CASSPRLLDLNEQFF TGTGCCAGCTCACCGCGGCTACTCGACCTCAATGAGCAGTTCTTC
TRBJ1-1 TRBV12-3/TRBV12-4 . . 13 CASILGGNTEAFF TGTGCCAGCATCTTGGGAGGGAACACTGAAGCTTTCTTT
TRBJ2-7 TRBV9 . . 13 CASSVNGAYEQYF TGTGCCAGCAGCGTAAACGGAGCCTACGAGCAGTACTTC
TRBJ1-1 TRBV7-9 . . 16 CASSSPVGAPNTEAFF TGTGCCAGCAGCTCCCCCGTGGGGGCGCCGAACACTGAAGCTTTCTTT
TRBJ2-1 TRBV5-1 . . 16 CASPALGGISYNEQFF TGCGCCAGCCCTGCATTGGGTGGCATCTCCTACAATGAGCAGTTCTTC
TRBJ2-4 TRBV2 . TRBD2 17 CASTLAGSFLAKNIQYF TGTGCCAGCACCCTAGCGGGGAGTTTCCTAGCCAAAAACATTCAGTACTTC
TRBJ1-3 TRBV3-1/TRBV3-2 . . 15 CASSPTGISGNTIYF TGTGCCAGCAGCCCGACGGGCATCTCTGGAAACACCATATATTTT
TRBJ1-1 TRBV27 . . 14 CASSLWAENTEAFF TGTGCCAGCAGTTTATGGGCAGAAAACACTGAAGCTTTCTTT
TRBJ2-4 TRBV7-9 few . 11 CASSSGDIQYF TGTGCCAGCAGCTCGGGGGACATTCAGTACTTC
TRBJ1-2 TRBV19 . . 13 CASRPPPEAGYTF TGTGCCAGTAGACCCCCTCCTGAGGCGGGCTACACCTTC
TRBJ2-7 TRBV7-6 . TRBD1 14 CASSPDRARGEQYF TGTGCCAGCAGCCCCGACAGGGCGAGGGGCGAGCAGTACTTC
TRBJ2-2 TRBV4-2 . TRBD2 16 CASSQDLGTSRGELFF TGTGCCAGCAGCCAAGATCTCGGGACTAGCAGGGGGGAGCTGTTTTTT
TRBJ2-2 TRBV11-2 . . 18 CASSSPRGEGPRFGELFF TGTGCCAGCAGCTCCCCTAGGGGGGAGGGCCCTAGGTTCGGGGAGCTGTTTTTT
TRBJ1-5 TRBV28 . . 15 CASSSPQTGSQPQHF TGTGCCAGCAGTTCCCCACAGACAGGTTCTCAGCCCCAGCATTTT
TRBJ2-7 TRBV10-1 few TRBD1 15 CASGFGGTGKDEQYF TGCGCCAGCGGGTTTGGTGGGACAGGGAAAGACGAGCAGTACTTC
TRBJ2-2 TRBV19 many . 12 CASSIQTGELFF TGTGCCAGTAGTATCCAAACCGGGGAGCTGTTTTTT
TRBJ1-6 TRBV14 . . 16 CASSQDWGRIHSPLHF TGTGCCAGCAGCCAAGATTGGGGACGGATCCATTCACCCCTCCACTTT
TRBJ1-4 TRBV7-2 . . 16 CASSSRAHATNEKLFF TGTGCCAGCAGCTCTCGGGCCCATGCAACTAATGAAAAACTGTTTTTT
TRBJ2-1 TRBV6-1 . . 14 CASTPYGRGNEQFF TGTGCCAGCACCCCCTACGGCAGGGGAAATGAGCAGTTCTTC
TRBJ1-2 TRBV4-2 . . 14 CASSQVGVKYGYTF TGTGCCAGCAGCCAAGTTGGGGTTAAGTATGGCTACACCTTC
TRBJ1-1 TRBV5-1 . . 17 CASSWGTQSRQNTEAFF TGCGCCAGCAGCTGGGGGACACAGAGTAGACAGAACACTGAAGCTTTCTTT
TRBJ2-3 TRBV12-5 . . 13 CASGPSVTDTQYF TGTGCTAGTGGTCCGTCCGTCACAGATACGCAGTATTTT
TRBJ2-1 TRBV24-1 . . 16 CATSDPGRTTGDEQFF TGTGCCACCAGTGATCCCGGACGGACTACTGGGGACGAGCAGTTCTTC
TRBJ2-1 TRBV15 . TRBD2 17 CATSRDPTGGYDNEQFF TGTGCCACCAGCAGAGATCCTACCGGGGGGTATGACAATGAGCAGTTCTTC
TRBJ2-3 TRBV4-3 . TRBD2 17 CASSQDPIAGGEDTQYF TGCGCCAGCAGCCAAGACCCCATCGCGGGGGGGGAAGATACGCAGTATTTT
TRBJ2-3 TRBV29-1 . TRBD2 14 CSVSTSGGIDTQYF TGCAGCGTCTCAACTAGCGGGGGAATAGATACGCAGTATTTT
TRBJ1-1 TRBV18 . . 11 CASSLNTEAFF TGTGCCAGCTCGTTAAACACTGAAGCTTTCTTT
TRBJ2-1 TRBV20-1 . . 12 CSASEERSKQFF TGCAGTGCTAGTGAGGAGCGCTCGAAGCAGTTCTTC
TRBJ1-1 TRBV6-2/TRBV6-3 . . 15 CASSYFSTGNTEAFF TGTGCCAGCAGTTACTTCTCGACAGGGAACACTGAAGCTTTCTTT
TRBJ2-3 TRBV4-3 . . 15 CASSPRVGSGDTQYF TGCGCCAGCAGCCCCCGGGTCGGCTCCGGAGATACGCAGTATTTT
TRBJ1-1 TRBV4-3 . . 15 CASSRQPAGGTEAFF TGCGCCAGCAGCCGTCAACCCGCGGGGGGCACTGAAGCTTTCTTT
TRBJ1-1 TRBV7-8 . TRBD1 15 CASSLRDRARTEAFF TGTGCCAGCAGCTTACGGGACAGGGCGCGCACTGAAGCTTTCTTT
TRBJ1-1 TRBV5-4 . . 19 CASSLSEVSSGRVNTEAFF TGTGCCAGCAGCTTGAGTGAGGTGTCGTCAGGGAGGGTAAACACTGAAGCTTTCTTT
TRBJ1-2 TRBV19 . TRBD1 18 CASSKYGQGLLGNYGYTF TGTGCCAGTAGCAAATACGGACAGGGACTTTTGGGTAACTATGGCTACACCTTC
TRBJ2-7 TRBV27 . TRBD1 15 CASSPQGPGIYEQYF TGTGCCAGCAGTCCACAGGGGCCCGGAATCTACGAGCAGTACTTC
TRBJ2-1 TRBV2 . TRBD2 13 CATLAGFYNEQFF TGTGCCACCCTAGCGGGATTCTACAATGAGCAGTTCTTC
TRBJ2-3 TRBV4-1 . TRBD2 17 CASSQLLAGERTDTQYF TGCGCCAGCAGCCAATTACTAGCGGGGGAACGCACAGATACGCAGTATTTT
TRBJ1-5 TRBV6-6 . TRBD1 15 CASSYGTGASRPQHF TGTGCCAGCAGTTACGGGACAGGGGCCTCTCGGCCCCAGCATTTT
TRBJ1-6 TRBV5-3 . . 19 CARSREKVGLLSNFSPLHF TGTGCCAGAAGCCGCGAGAAGGTAGGTCTACTTTCCAATTTTTCACCCCTCCACTTT
TRBJ1-2 TRBV5-1 once . 11 CASRGWVGYTF TGCGCCTCTCGGGGCTGGGTGGGCTACACCTTC
TRBJ2-7 TRBV7-6 few TRBD2 19 CASSLKGSASGGASYEQYF TGTGCCAGCAGCTTAAAGGGGTCAGCTAGCGGGGGGGCCTCCTACGAGCAGTACTTC
TRBJ1-1 TRBV2 once TRBD1 13 CASRGQGLTEAFF TGTGCCAGCAGGGGACAGGGCCTCACTGAAGCTTTCTTT
TRBJ1-4 TRBV18 . TRBD1 18 CASSPSDYTGTGGEKLFF TGTGCCAGCTCACCGAGTGATTATACTGGGACAGGGGGCGAAAAACTGTTTTTT
TRBJ2-1 TRBV5-1 . TRBD2 17 CASSFGLAGAPYNEQFF TGCGCCAGCAGCTTCGGACTAGCGGGAGCACCCTACAATGAGCAGTTCTTC
TRBJ2-1 TRBV2 . . 13 CASSESSYNEQFF TGTGCCAGCAGTGAAAGCAGCTACAATGAGCAGTTCTTC